The 26 T cell receptor beta chains listed next were all sequenced from one sample in a study of cytomegalovirus exposure and HLA in healthy donors. 60 Vbeta and 13 Jbeta primers were used in PCR. Sequenced by immunoSEQ multiplex PCR; TCRdb stores in-frame clones only, minus some. The repertoire holds more than 140,000 clones, with 64% as singletons. Material: PBMCs. The origin of the receptors is a woman aged 30 to 39 in good health and CMV-seropositive.

This clone was found once. The chain is built from TRBV29-1 and TRBJ2-7, with TRBD1 matching over 8 bases. The CDR3 totals 13 residues. V gave up 4 bases and J gave up 1 base; unmatched junction bases: 3. Germline V CDR1 and CDR2: SQVTM, ANQGSEA. This CDR3 is CSVVGDRSYEQYF. CDR3 DNA: TGCAGCGTTGTTGGGGACAGGTCCTACGAGCAGTACTTC.

A single count supports this clone. The chain recombines TRBV6-5 with TRBJ2-1; 7 bases align to TRBD2. V was pared by 6 bases and J by 15 bases, with 11 bases of the junction left unmatched. Germline CDR1 and CDR2: MNHEY and SVGAGI. The CDR3 covers 12 residues. CDR3 nucleotide sequence: TGTGCCAGCAGGTCCGCGGGAGAAGTCACGTTCTTC. This gives the protein CASRSAGEVTFF.

Remarks on this clone: Within the sample, other DNA sequences also encode this same CDR3. This rearrangement joins TRBV5-1 to TRBJ2-2; possibly TRBD2 for D (5 bases). With 0 bases removed from V and 4 bases from J, the gap between germline ends came to 7 bases. Looked up from germline, CDR1 is SGHRS and CDR2 is YFSETQ. The CDR3 covers 14 residues. The CDR3 protein is CASSLAGGTGELFF. For the CDR3, the DNA is TGCGCCAGCAGCTTGGCCGGAGGCACCGGGGAGCTGTTTTTT.

This sequence joins TRBV18 and TRBJ1-2, with D possibly being TRBD1 (6 bases). V was trimmed by 1 base and J by 2 bases, leaving 14 bases between them. Germline CDR1 is KGHSH and CDR2 is LQKENI. The CDR3 has 16 residues. The CDR3 region has the DNA TGTGCCAGCTCACCACGCCAGGGGTCGCTGAACTATGGCTACACCTTC. The encoded protein is CASSPRQGSLNYGYTF.

The V call is TRBV5-4, the J call TRBJ2-5; 7 nucleotides match TRBD2. CDR3 size: 16 residues. V lost 0 bases, J lost 1 base, and 6 bases stayed unmatched. Germline CDR1 and CDR2: SGHNT and YYREEE (reference sequence). CDR3 protein: CASSLAAAGRQETQYF. As DNA, the CDR3 is TGTGCCAGCAGCTTGGCCGCAGCGGGACGCCAAGAGACCCAGTACTTC.

CDR3 loop: CAWKLGTSGRYGVDTQYF. CDR3 DNA: TGTGCCTGGAAACTAGGGACTAGCGGGAGGTATGGAGTGGATACGCAGTATTTT. The rearrangement joins TRBV30 to TRBJ2-3; 15 positions agree with TRBD2. The CDR3 covers 18 residues. CDR1 is GTSNPN, CDR2 SVGIG, per germline (reference sequence). J was trimmed by 6 bases and V by 4 bases; bases with no gene match: 14.

The chain combines TRBV6-5 with TRBJ2-5; 9 nucleotides agree with TRBD2. Germline V gene data show CDR1 as MNHEY and CDR2 as SVGAGI. CDR3 size: 15 residues. Trimming at V came to 6 bases and at J to 2 bases, leaving 7 bases not matched to a gene. This CDR3 is CASRQISGSQETQYF. The CDR3 nucleotides read TGTGCCAGCAGGCAAATTAGCGGGAGTCAAGAGACCCAGTACTTC.

The CDR3 here is CASRGSSYEQYF. The CDR3 nucleotides read TGTGCCAGCAGGGGGAGCTCCTACGAGCAGTACTTC. This chain connects TRBV18 to TRBJ2-7; D perhaps matches TRBD1 (6 bases). CDR3 length: 12 residues. The germline V gene has CDR1 KGHSH and CDR2 LQKENI. The V and J ends lost 8 bases and 0 bases respectively, with 8 bases between them.

The rearrangement uses TRBV6-6 and TRBJ1-3; D is perhaps TRBD1 (6 bases). The CDR3 extends over 15 amino acids. V lost 8 bases and J 8 bases, leaving 22 bases between the germline ends. Per germline, CDR1 MNHNY and CDR2 SVGAGI (reference sequence). CDR3 region: CASGKDIDRLDTIYF. The CDR3 DNA is TGTGCCAGCGGGAAAGACATTGACAGGTTGGACACCATATATTTT.

This chain uses TRBV4-1 with TRBJ2-7, with a possible D match to TRBD1 (5 bases). Between the trimmed V and J ends, which lost 0 bases and 7 bases, there was a span of 7 bases. CDR1 MGHRA and CDR2 YSYEKL come from the germline V gene. The CDR3 is 12 residues long. The CDR3 bases are TGCGCCAGCAGCCAAGATCCAGGGGAGCAGTACTTC. Translation gives CASSQDPGEQYF.

This chain connects TRBV28 to TRBJ2-2; D possibly corresponds to TRBD2 (6 bases). The CDR3 extends over 17 amino acids. The ends were cut back, 8 bases at V and 4 bases at J, with 23 bases in the middle. CDR1 and CDR2 (germline): MDHEN, SYDVKM. Here the CDR3 DNA reads TGTGCCAGCCTGAGGAGGAGGGTAGCTTTCGGCACCGGGGAGCTGTTTTTT. This sequence encodes CASLRRRVAFGTGELFF.

This clone appeared a few times. The gene calls are TRBV15 and TRBJ2-7, with 9 positions matching TRBD1. Germline CDR1 and CDR2: LNHNV and YYDKDF (reference sequence). The CDR3 is 15 amino acids. Trimming cost V 0 bases and J 7 bases; bases outside gene matches: 7. Here the CDR3 reads CATSRDWTGVGEQYF. The CDR3 DNA sequence: TGTGCCACCAGCAGAGACTGGACAGGGGTCGGGGAGCAGTACTTC.

The chain carries TRBV6-1 and TRBJ2-3; TRBD1 agrees at 7 bases. V was clipped by 6 bases and J by 4 bases; unmatched bases: 7. Germline V gene data show CDR1 as MNHNS and CDR2 as SASEGT. CDR3 length: 14 residues. CDR3: CASSRTGYADTQYF. The CDR3 DNA reads as TGTGCCAGCAGCCGGACAGGCTACGCAGATACGCAGTATTTT.

The chain employs TRBV2 and TRBJ2-2; unclear D gene. Germline values: CDR1 SNHLY, CDR2 FYNNEI. V was shortened by 2 bases and J by 6 bases, with 28 bases between the two germline ends. The CDR3 has 20 amino acids. The chain's CDR3 is CASSEPKKYHTLRGSGELFF. CDR3 in DNA: TGTGCCAGCAGTGAACCAAAAAAGTACCACACTCTGCGAGGATCCGGGGAGCTGTTTTTT.

The chain couples TRBV2 to TRBJ2-7; TRBD1 matches 12 bases. V trimming: 5 bases; J trimming: 6 bases; junction bases outside the gene matches: 5. This CDR3 is 14 amino acids long. Germline assignment: CDR1 SNHLY and CDR2 FYNNEI. CDR3: CASSKGQGASEQYF. The DNA for the CDR3 is TGTGCCAGCAGTAAGGGACAGGGGGCGAGCGAGCAGTACTTC. The full variable domain, its missing parts supplied by reference TRBV2 and TRBJ2-7, is EPEVTQTPSHQVTQMGQEVILRCVPISNHLYFYWYRQILGQKVEFLVSFYNNEISEKSEIFDDQFSVERPDGSNFTLKIRSTKLEDSAMYFCASSKGQGASEQYFGPGTRLTVT.

This clone was seen a few times. V is TRBV2 and J is TRBJ2-7; tentatively, D is TRBD1 (6 bases). The CDR3 runs 15 residues. The germline V gene encodes CDR1 SNHLY and CDR2 FYNNEI. Trimming left V 6 bases short and J 2 bases short, with 17 bases between. CDR3 sequence reads: CASSFRQATPYEQYF. In DNA form, the CDR3 reads TGTGCCAGCAGCTTTAGACAGGCGACCCCCTACGAGCAGTACTTC.

The chain has TRBV18 and TRBJ2-1, with D possibly matching TRBD2 (5 bases). Germline-derived CDR1 and CDR2 are KGHSH and LQKENI. V lost 2 bases, J lost 5 bases, and 19 bases lay in between. The CDR3 runs to 17 residues. Here the CDR3 DNA reads TGTGCCAGCTCACCATACCCTCCCACTGAGCGGAACAATGAGCAGTTCTTC. It yields the protein CASSPYPPTERNNEQFF.

There are a few counts of this clone. This rearrangement joins TRBV6-6 to TRBJ1-5; TRBD1 aligns across 8 bases. The germline CDR1 and CDR2 sequences are MNHNY and SVGAGI (reference sequence). The CDR3 contains 16 residues. The junction had 6 bases not matched to a gene; V was cut back by 3 bases and J by 2 bases. The CDR3 coding sequence is TGTGCCAGCAGTTATTCAGGGGGCGCTGGCAATCAGCCCCAGCATTTT. This gives the protein CASSYSGGAGNQPQHF.

The chain couples TRBV5-4 to TRBJ1-1; the D gene is possibly TRBD1 (5 bases). Between the trimmed V and J ends, which lost 2 bases and 1 base, there was a span of 6 bases. The germline CDR1 and CDR2 sequences are SGHNT and YYREEE (reference sequence). The CDR3 extends over 13 amino acids. CDR3 coding DNA: TGTGCCAGCAGCTTTGGACAGAACACTGAAGCTTTCTTT. Amino acids: CASSFGQNTEAFF. The whole variable domain, remainder taken from reference TRBV5-4 and TRBJ1-1, is ETGVTQSPTHLIKTRGQQVTLRCSSQSGHNTVSWYQQALGQGPQFIFQYYREEENGRGNFPPRFSGLQFPNYSSELNVNALELDDSALYLCASSFGQNTEAFFGQGTRLTVV.

V and J are TRBV6-5 and TRBJ1-2; 7 nucleotides match TRBD1. Germline V lookup: CDR1 MNHEY, CDR2 SVGAGI. CDR3 length: 13 residues. The CDR3 DNA reads TGTGTCGTGAGGGACAGACAAAACTATGGCTACACCTTC. Encoded protein: CVVRDRQNYGYTF.

V and J are TRBV2 and TRBJ2-3, with TRBD2 matching over 12 bases. The CDR3 is 12 amino acids. Germline loops: CDR1 SNHLY, CDR2 FYNNEI. With V trimmed by 8 bases and J by 10 bases, 4 bases remained unmatched. The CDR3 DNA reads TGTGCCAGCCAGACTAGCGGGAGAGCGCAGTATTTT. It encodes CASQTSGRAQYF.

This clone occurred once. The genes are TRBV19 and TRBJ1-6; 9 positions match TRBD1. The CDR3 totals 15 residues. The germline V gene encodes CDR1 LNHDA and CDR2 SQIVND (reference sequence). Trimming removed 5 bases from V and 10 bases from J; junction bases left unmatched: 9. This CDR3 reads CASSAHRGLYSPLHF. CDR3 coding DNA: TGTGCCAGTAGTGCCCACAGGGGGCTGTACTCACCCCTCCACTTT.

This chain uses TRBV4-1 with TRBJ1-5; perhaps TRBD1 as D (6 bases). The germline V and J ends were trimmed by 0 bases and 5 bases, with 14 bases remaining between them. CDR1 MGHRA and CDR2 YSYEKL come from the germline V gene. The CDR3 spans 16 residues. The CDR3 region is CASSQDPTGRDQPQHF. CDR3 DNA: TGCGCCAGCAGCCAAGATCCAACAGGGCGGGATCAGCCCCAGCATTTT.

This clone was counted a few times. The V and J genes are TRBV7-9 and TRBJ1-4; D unresolved. The CDR3 has 14 residues. The V end was cut by 3 bases, the J end by 5 bases, with 10 bases between. Per the germline V gene, CDR1 is SEHNR and CDR2 is FQNEAQ (reference sequence). The CDR3 DNA reads TGTGCCAGCAGCTTTGAAGTCCTAAATGAAAAACTGTTTTTT. Protein product: CASSFEVLNEKLFF.

The chain carries TRBV14 and TRBJ2-7; maybe TRBD2 (6 bases). Germline V gene data show CDR1 as SGHDN and CDR2 as FVKESK. V shed 2 bases and J shed 0 bases, with 20 bases lying between them. This CDR3 spans 18 amino acids. The chain's CDR3 is CASSQYGHRETSSYEQYF. The CDR3 bases are TGTGCCAGCAGCCAATATGGGCACAGAGAGACTAGCTCCTACGAGCAGTACTTC.

This clone showed up just a few times. The rearrangement links TRBV4-2 to TRBJ2-2, with D perhaps matching TRBD2 (5 bases). This CDR3 is 16 amino acids long. The V end was cut by 0 bases, the J end by 3 bases, with 11 bases between. Germline V CDR1 and CDR2: LGHNA, YNFKEQ. CDR3 nucleotides: TGTGCCAGCAGCCAAGAGGGGAGACCCCACACCGGGGAGCTGTTTTTT. As protein: CASSQEGRPHTGELFF.